The entry below describes one TCR beta chain. The antigen remains unidentified. One end of the junction varies from germline; a read error may be responsible. This sample includes further DNA sequences coding for the same CDR3. The source of the sample is a study of Tregs in tolerant kidney transplant recipients. Study-level points and caveats: Biological reproducibility was not directly addressed in this study.

This CDR3 spans 15 amino acids. Germline V gene sequence: CDR1 SGHRS, CDR2 YFSETQ. Unstimulated regulatory T cells (CD4+CD25+CD127-), CD4+CD25- non-regulatory cells, CD4 and CD8 cells were FACS-sorted from thawed PBMCs. Assay used: immunoSEQ multiplex PCR; TCRdb lists only in-frame clones, some missing. The sample shows about 94,000 clones, 90% to 95% of them seen only once. This chain connects TRBV5-1 to TRBJ1-6; 9 bases align to TRBD1. The sequencing here drew on CD4+ T cells from blood, taken before the transplant. The receptor comes from a human donor who received a combined kidney and bone marrow transplant. Written as DNA, the CDR3 is TGCGCCAGCAGCTTCGGACAGGGGTTAAATTCCCCCCTCCACTTT. It translates to CASSFGQGLNSPLHF.